This T cell receptor (beta chain) came from a study of OX40 agonist ivuxolimab in advanced cancers. For the study at large: Hepatocellular carcinoma, melanoma, renal cell or head and neck cancer occurred in dose-escalation patients.

Profiling relied on immunoSEQ multiplex PCR, and the TCRdb table lists in-frame clones only, not all of them. Counted here are about 32,000 clones, roughly 81% occurring once; the ten biggest clones make up approximately 21%. This CDR3 region has 13 residues. The germline V gene encodes CDR1 SEHNR and CDR2 FQNEAQ (reference sequence). V shed 5 bases and J shed 6 bases, with 10 bases lying between them. This chain connects TRBV7-9 to TRBJ2-2, with D perhaps matching TRBD1 (5 bases). The input for sequencing was CD4+ or CD8+ T cells sorted from blood, taken in a trial of the OX40 agonist ivuxolimab. The receptor was derived from an adult with an advanced solid tumor such as melanoma, head and neck, liver or kidney cancer. The CDR3 protein is CASSLTGSGELFF. The CDR3 region has the DNA TGTGCCAGCAGCCTAACAGGTTCCGGGGAGCTGTTTTTT.